A selection of T cell receptor beta chains follows, all from one sample in a study of memory CD4+ T cells and cytomegalovirus serostatus. Profiling relied on immunoSEQ multiplex PCR, and the TCRdb table lists in-frame clones only, not all of them. The repertoire holds some 57,000 clones, with roughly four fifths as singletons. Sequencing was performed on memory CD4+ T cells from blood. All receptors come from an adult in good health and CMV-seronegative. Both conserved end residues are part of each CDR3. A D gene is named only where the DNA matches it firmly. Size is stated for part of the rows, as once, few or many counts, or as a class when the clone is expanded.

J | V | D | size | CDR3 | DNA
TRBJ2-6 | TRBV28 | . | . | CASLVPGANVLTF | TGTGCCAGCCTCGTACCTGGGGCCAACGTCCTGACTTTC
TRBJ2-3 | TRBV5-4 | . | once | CASSSDRGGGDTQYF | TGTGCCAGCAGCTCAGACAGGGGAGGGGGAGATACGCAGTATTTT
TRBJ2-7 | TRBV23-1 | . | few | CASSPRGGRINEQYF | TGCGCCAGCAGTCCGCGAGGCGGACGAATAAACGAGCAGTACTTC
TRBJ1-2 | TRBV28 | . | . | CASTPRTDGYTF | TGTGCCAGCACCCCCCGGACGGATGGCTACACCTTC
TRBJ1-2 | TRBV5-1 | . | . | CASSLGQFGYTF | TGCGCCAGCAGCTTGGGACAGTTTGGCTACACCTTC
TRBJ1-2 | TRBV6-6 | . | . | CASSQRDF | TGTGCCAGCAGTCAGAGGGACTTC
TRBJ1-1 | TRBV7-2 | . | . | CASSPIKVGTEAFF | TGTGCCAGCAGCCCTATAAAGGTAGGCACTGAAGCTTTCTTT
TRBJ1-2 | TRBV5-1 | . | . | CASSLGRGGDYGYTF | TGCGCCAGCAGCTTGGGCAGGGGAGGCGACTATGGCTACACCTTC
TRBJ2-5 | TRBV18 | . | . | CASSLGIQETQYF | TGTGCCAGCTCACTGGGGATCCAAGAGACCCAGTACTTC
TRBJ1-2 | TRBV28 | . | . | CASSPSGGRLSYGYTF | TGTGCCAGCAGTCCGTCAGGAGGGAGGCTTAGCTATGGCTACACCTTC
TRBJ2-7 | TRBV10-3 | TRBD1 | few | CAISPGGGQGSYEQYF | TGTGCCATCAGTCCAGGGGGAGGACAGGGATCCTACGAGCAGTACTTC
TRBJ1-1 | TRBV4-1 | . | few | CASSPIVGVNTEAFF | TGCGCCAGCAGCCCAATCGTGGGGGTGAACACTGAAGCTTTCTTT
TRBJ2-3 | TRBV18 | TRBD1 | once | CASSPAGGRVTDTQYF | TGTGCCAGCTCACCGGCAGGGGGTAGAGTTACAGATACGCAGTATTTT
TRBJ2-1 | TRBV6-5 | . | . | CASRLTRLGYNEQFF | TGTGCCAGCAGACTTACTAGATTAGGGTACAATGAGCAGTTCTTC
TRBJ2-2 | TRBV28 | . | . | CASRKYTGELFF | TGTGCCAGCAGGAAGTACACCGGGGAGCTGTTTTTT
TRBJ1-2 | TRBV10-3 | . | . | CATTKGNYGYTF | TGTGCCACGACCAAGGGGAACTATGGCTACACCTTC
TRBJ2-7 | TRBV21-1 | . | . | CASSTIPGSGDRGSYEQYF | TGTGCCAGCAGCACCATCCCTGGTTCCGGAGACAGGGGGTCCTACGAGCAGTACTTC
TRBJ1-2 | TRBV5-6 | . | . | CASSLELKGRNYGYTF | TGTGCCAGCAGCTTGGAACTCAAGGGAAGGAACTATGGCTACACCTTC
TRBJ1-3 | TRBV16 | . | . | CASSGTRSASGNTIYF | TGTGCCAGCAGCGGGACTAGGTCGGCATCTGGAAACACCATATATTTT
TRBJ2-7 | TRBV7-3 | . | few | CASSSYLRPYEQYF | TGTGCCAGCAGCTCCTACCTGAGGCCCTACGAGCAGTACTTC
TRBJ2-1 | TRBV6-1 | . | . | CASSSGLTYNEQFF | TGTGCCAGCAGTAGCGGGTTAACCTACAATGAGCAGTTCTTC
TRBJ1-2 | TRBV5-1 | . | . | CASSPAGRADGYTF | TGCGCCAGCAGCCCGGCGGGCAGGGCGGATGGCTACACCTTC
TRBJ1-1 | TRBV20-1 | . | . | CSAREATEAFF | TGCAGTGCTAGAGAGGCCACTGAAGCTTTCTTT
TRBJ2-2 | TRBV10-2 | TRBD1 | . | CASSEAGGSTGELFF | TGCGCCAGCAGTGAGGCAGGGGGTAGCACCGGGGAGCTGTTTTTT
TRBJ1-3 | TRBV6-5 | . | . | CASTGGGNTIYF | TGTGCCAGCACCGGTGGTGGAAACACCATATATTTT
TRBJ1-4 | TRBV14 | . | few | CASSHHSREDEKLFF | TGTGCCAGCAGCCATCATAGCAGGGAAGATGAAAAACTGTTTTTT
TRBJ2-5 | TRBV4-1 | TRBD2 | . | CASSQEAGGRGAQETQYF | TGCGCCAGCAGCCAAGAAGCGGGCGGGCGGGGGGCACAAGAGACCCAGTACTTC